A single sample is the source of the 7 T cell receptor beta chains below, sequenced in a study of cytomegalovirus exposure and HLA in healthy donors. The PCR made use of 60 Vbeta and 13 Jbeta primers. Data came from immunoSEQ multiplex PCR; TCRdb stores just in-frame clones and leaves some out. The data show 99,000 or so clones, 60% to 85% seen once. What was sequenced was PBMCs. These receptors all stem from a woman in her thirties or forties in good health and CMV-seropositive.

The chain joins TRBV27 to TRBJ1-4, with 10 bases matching TRBD1. J lost 8 bases, V lost 8 bases, and 11 bases had no gene match. The germline gives CDR1 MNHEY, CDR2 SMNVEV (reference sequence). CDR3 length: 15 residues. CDR3 protein: CASGEGGTGVEKLFF. The CDR3 DNA sequence: TGTGCCAGCGGGGAGGGAGGGACAGGGGTGGAAAAACTGTTTTTT.

The chain uses TRBV2 and TRBJ2-1, with 11 bases identical to TRBD2. Unmatched junction bases numbered 8, after V lost 7 bases and J lost 9 bases. The CDR3 extends over 14 amino acids. CDR1 is SNHLY, CDR2 FYNNEI, per germline. The CDR3 DNA sequence: TGTGCCAGCAAAGAGACTAGCGGGAACGGTGAGCAGTTCTTC. It specifies CASKETSGNGEQFF. Full variable domain (rest looked up from reference TRBV2 and TRBJ2-1): EPEVTQTPSHQVTQMGQEVILRCVPISNHLYFYWYRQILGQKVEFLVSFYNNEISEKSEIFDDQFSVERPDGSNFTLKIRSTKLEDSAMYFCASKETSGNGEQFFGPGTRLTVL.

The chain combines TRBV10-2 with TRBJ2-7, with D maybe TRBD2 (5 bases). Germline V gives CDR1 WSHSY, CDR2 SAAADI. V shed 2 bases and J shed 4 bases, with 18 bases lying between them. This CDR3 has 16 amino acids. The CDR3 sequence: CASSELLGLNTYEQYF. CDR3 in DNA: TGCGCCAGCAGTGAGCTATTAGGACTTAATACTTACGAGCAGTACTTC.

In its sample, this clone was seen a few times. The J gene is TRBJ1-2, the V gene TRBV5-1, with TRBD1 matching over 10 bases. CDR1 is SGHRS, CDR2 YFSETQ, per germline. V shed 4 bases, J shed 5 bases, and the junction held 11 bases outside the gene matches. The length of the CDR3 is 16 residues. The CDR3 region is CASSTGTGDTLYGYTF. For the CDR3, the DNA is TGCGCCAGCAGCACCGGGACAGGGGATACCCTGTATGGCTACACCTTC.

This chain uses TRBV10-3 with TRBJ2-5, with TRBD1 as a possible D gene (6 bases). Between the trimmed V and J ends, which lost 2 bases and 2 bases, there was a span of 15 bases. The CDR3 totals 16 residues. Germline CDR1 and CDR2: ENHRY and SYGVKD. The DNA for the CDR3 is TGTGCCATCAGTGAGCCTGGACAGTGGAAGCAAGAGACCCAGTACTTC. It translates to CAISEPGQWKQETQYF.

In this sample, this clone turned up once. The chain couples TRBV11-1 to TRBJ1-1; weak D call: TRBD1 (6 bases). There are 14 residues in the CDR3. Trimming pared 3 bases from V and 2 bases from J, leaving 10 bases between. Germline CDR1 SGHAT, CDR2 FQDESV (reference sequence). The CDR3 reads CASSLTGKNTEAFF. In DNA, the CDR3 is TGTGCCAGCAGCTTGACAGGTAAAAACACTGAAGCTTTCTTT.

The rearrangement uses TRBV7-9 and TRBJ2-7; possible D gene TRBD2, 5 bases. Trimming stripped 3 bases from V and 6 bases from J, with 12 bases between. This CDR3 contains 13 residues. From germline, CDR1 is SEHNR and CDR2 FQNEAQ (reference sequence). CDR3 bases: TGTGCCAGCAGCTTTGGGAGAGAGCGCGAGCAGTACTTC. This codes for CASSFGREREQYF.